What follows is one TCR beta chain and its context. Its antigen is unknown. The data derive from a study of cytomegalovirus exposure and HLA in healthy donors. Study conclusions and caveats: Roughly uniform sequencing depth across donors was assumed, possibly incorrectly. Listed as cytomegalovirus-associated were 164 TCR beta chains.

The CDR3 sequence is 12 residues long. Trimming stripped 6 bases from V and 6 bases from J, with 11 bases between. Per germline, CDR1 MDHEN and CDR2 SYDVKM. PCR was performed using 60 Vbeta and 13 Jbeta primers. TCRdb keeps only in-frame clones here, not all; method: immunoSEQ multiplex PCR. This repertoire includes roughly 200,000 clones. The sample taken for sequencing was PBMCs. The sequence was collected from a girl under 10 years old in good health and CMV-seropositive. The chain employs TRBV28 and TRBJ1-2; D is unresolved. CDR3 region: CASSPPSNGYTF. The CDR3, as DNA: TGTGCCAGCAGCCCACCTAGTAATGGCTACACCTTC.